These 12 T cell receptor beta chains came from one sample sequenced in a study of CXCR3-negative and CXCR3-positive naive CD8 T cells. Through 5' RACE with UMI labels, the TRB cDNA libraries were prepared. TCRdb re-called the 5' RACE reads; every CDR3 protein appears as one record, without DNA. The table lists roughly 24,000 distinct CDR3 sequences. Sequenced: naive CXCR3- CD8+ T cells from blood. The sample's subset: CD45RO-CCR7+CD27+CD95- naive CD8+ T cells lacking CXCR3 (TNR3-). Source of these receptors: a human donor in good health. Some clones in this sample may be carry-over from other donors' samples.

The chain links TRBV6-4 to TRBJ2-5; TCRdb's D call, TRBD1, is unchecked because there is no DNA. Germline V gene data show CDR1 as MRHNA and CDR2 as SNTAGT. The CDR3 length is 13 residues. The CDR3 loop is CASSDGDRGTQYF.

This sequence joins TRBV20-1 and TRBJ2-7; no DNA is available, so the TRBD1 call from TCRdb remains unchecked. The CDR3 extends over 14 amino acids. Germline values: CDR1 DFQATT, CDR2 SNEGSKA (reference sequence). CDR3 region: CSAREGQGAYEQYF.

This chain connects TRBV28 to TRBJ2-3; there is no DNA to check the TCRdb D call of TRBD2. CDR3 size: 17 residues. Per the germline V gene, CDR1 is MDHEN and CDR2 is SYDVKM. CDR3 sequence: CASSLRRLAGDPDTQYF. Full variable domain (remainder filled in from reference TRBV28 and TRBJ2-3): DVKVTQSSRYLVKRTGEKVFLECVQDMDHENMFWYRQDPGLGLRLIYFSYDVKMKEKGDIPEGYSVSREKKERFSLILESASTNQTSMYLCASSLRRLAGDPDTQYFGPGTRLTVL.

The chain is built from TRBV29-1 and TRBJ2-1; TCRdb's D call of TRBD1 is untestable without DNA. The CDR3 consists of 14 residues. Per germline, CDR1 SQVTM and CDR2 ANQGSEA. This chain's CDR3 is CSAPGGSSYNEQFF.

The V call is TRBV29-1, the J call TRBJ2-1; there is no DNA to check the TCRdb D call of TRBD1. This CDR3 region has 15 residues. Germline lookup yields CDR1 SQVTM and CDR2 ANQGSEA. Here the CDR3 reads CSVDYPGQGRDEQFF.

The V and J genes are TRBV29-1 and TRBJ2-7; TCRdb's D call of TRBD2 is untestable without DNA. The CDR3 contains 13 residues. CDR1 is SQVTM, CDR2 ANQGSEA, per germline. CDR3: CSVAGTPSYEQYF.

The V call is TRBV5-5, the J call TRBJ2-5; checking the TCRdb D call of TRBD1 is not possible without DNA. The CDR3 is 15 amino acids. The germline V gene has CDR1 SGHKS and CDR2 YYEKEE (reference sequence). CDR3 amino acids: CASSLLRDDQETQYF.

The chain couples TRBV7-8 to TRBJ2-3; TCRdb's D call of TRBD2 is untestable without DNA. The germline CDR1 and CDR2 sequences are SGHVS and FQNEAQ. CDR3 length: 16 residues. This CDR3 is CASSSRPPGEADTQYF.

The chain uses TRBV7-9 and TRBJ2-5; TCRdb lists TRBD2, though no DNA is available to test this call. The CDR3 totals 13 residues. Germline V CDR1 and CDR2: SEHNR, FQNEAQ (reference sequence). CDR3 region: CASRLLAKETQYF.

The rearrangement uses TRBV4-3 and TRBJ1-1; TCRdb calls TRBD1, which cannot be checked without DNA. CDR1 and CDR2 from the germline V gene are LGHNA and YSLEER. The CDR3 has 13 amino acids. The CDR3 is CASSQEAGNEAFF.

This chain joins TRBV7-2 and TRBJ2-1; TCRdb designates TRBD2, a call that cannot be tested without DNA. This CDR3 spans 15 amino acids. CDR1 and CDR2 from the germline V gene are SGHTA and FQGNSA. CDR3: CASSLTSGVHNEQFF.

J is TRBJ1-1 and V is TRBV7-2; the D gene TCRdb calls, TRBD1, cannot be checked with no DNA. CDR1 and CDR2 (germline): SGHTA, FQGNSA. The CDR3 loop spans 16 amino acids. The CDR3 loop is CASSPGGGFSNTEAFF.